The 18 T cell receptor beta chains below were found in one sample sequenced in a study of T cells in Graves' hyperthyroidism and ophthalmopathy. The TCR beta CDR3 regions underwent amplification using RNA transcripts as the source. TCR CDR3 underwent first-round RT-PCR with the HTBI primer set. Using its own MiXCR run on the multiplex PCR reads, TCRdb lists one record per CDR3 protein. The data contain 300,000 to 450,000 distinct CDR3 sequences, approximately 14% of them singletons. Sequencing used blood. The receptors were gathered from a woman aged 25 to 39 with Graves' ophthalmopathy.

This clonotype was seen many times. The chain couples TRBV20-1 to TRBJ1-5, with D unresolved. The CDR3 has 13 residues. V was trimmed by 4 bases and J by 2 bases, leaving 9 bases between them. Germline CDR1 reads DFQATT; CDR2 reads SNEGSKA (reference sequence). The CDR3 DNA reads TGCAGTGCTAAGGGTTCGGGCAATCAGCCCCAGCATTTT. Protein sequence: CSAKGSGNQPQHF.

This clonotype has a count of ten or more. The chain combines TRBV27 with TRBJ2-2, with unresolved D. V was clipped by 6 bases and J by 7 bases, with 9 bases between them. The CDR3 totals 12 residues. CDR1 and CDR2 from the germline V gene are MNHEY and SMNVEV (reference sequence). This chain's CDR3 is CASSLRSGELFF. The CDR3 DNA is TGTGCCAGCAGCCTGAGGAGCGGGGAGCTGTTTTTT.

Concerning this clonotype itself: This may come from a read error, since a much larger clone is one base off. V and J are TRBV28 and TRBJ1-4; D is unresolved. This CDR3 region has 16 residues. The germline V gene has CDR1 MDHEN and CDR2 SYDVKM. Here the CDR3 reads CASSLPRQSVNEKLLF. In DNA form, the CDR3 reads TGTGCCAGCAGTCTCCCCCGTCAGTCCGTTAATGAAAAACTGCTTTTT.

This chain links TRBV12-3 or TRBV12-4 with TRBJ2-4; 9 positions match TRBD2. Trimming at V came to 2 bases and at J to 2 bases, leaving 4 bases not matched to a gene. The CDR3 has 16 amino acids. The CDR3 DNA is TGTGCCAGCAGTTTAAGCGGGGGGAGGTCCAAAAACATTCAGTACTTC. Translated: CASSLSGGRSKNIQYF.

This clonotype was counted many times. This chain connects TRBV2 to TRBJ1-1, with D possibly being TRBD1 (6 bases). Germline CDR1 reads SNHLY; CDR2 reads FYNNEI. V was clipped by 4 bases and J by 0 bases, with 12 bases between them. The CDR3 extends over 15 amino acids. Here the CDR3 reads CASSAYRDLNTEAFF. CDR3 in DNA: TGTGCCAGCAGTGCTTACAGGGACTTGAACACTGAAGCTTTCTTT.

This clonotype was counted at least ten times. In DNA, the CDR3 is TGTGCCACCAGCAGCGGTCCTCCCGGGTACTACAATGAGCAGTTCTTC. Translated, it gives CATSSGPPGYYNEQFF. The chain uses TRBV15 and TRBJ2-1; D gene unclear. The CDR3 sequence is 16 residues long. V lost 3 bases to trimming and J lost 3 bases, with 15 bases between them. CDR1 and CDR2 (germline): LNHNV, YYDKDF (reference sequence).

This clonotype has a count of ten or more. This chain uses TRBV2 with TRBJ1-2, with a possible D match to TRBD1 (6 bases). The germline gives CDR1 SNHLY, CDR2 FYNNEI. This CDR3 has 15 amino acids. Between the trimmed V and J ends, which lost 3 bases and 2 bases, there was a span of 13 bases. The CDR3 coding sequence is TGTGCCAGCAGTGAGTCCGGGGGGGCGAACTATGGCTACACCTTC. It translates to CASSESGGANYGYTF.

CDR3 sequence reads: CASSATLRSYNEQFF. CDR3 DNA sequence: TGTGCCAGCAGCGCGACACTGCGGTCCTACAATGAGCAGTTCTTC. V is TRBV9 and J is TRBJ2-1; no definite D call. The V gene lost 3 bases and the J gene lost 1 base, with 11 bases spanning the gap. The CDR3 sequence is 15 residues long. The V gene's germline CDR1 is SGDLS and CDR2 YYNGEE.

The sample holds a few counts of this clonotype. This chain connects TRBV6-1 to TRBJ1-1; D possibly corresponds to TRBD1 (5 bases). Trimming took off 6 bases at V and 0 bases at J, with 11 bases between the two ends. The CDR3 is made up of 14 amino acids. CDR1 and CDR2 from the germline V gene are MNHNS and SASEGT. Here the CDR3 DNA reads TGTGCCAGCAGGACAGCCGGCATGAACACTGAAGCTTTCTTT. Translation: CASRTAGMNTEAFF.

This clonotype occurred many times. This chain connects TRBV6-2 or TRBV6-3 to TRBJ2-2, with 10 positions matching TRBD1. V shed 5 bases and J 9 bases; nucleotides not matched to a gene: 6. The germline CDR1 and CDR2 sequences are MNHEY and SVGEGT. The CDR3 has 14 residues. DNA for the CDR3: TGTGCCAGCAGTCGGGACAGGGGTTCCCGGGAGCTGTTTTTT. Protein: CASSRDRGSRELFF.

This chain connects TRBV15 to TRBJ2-2; tentatively, D is TRBD2 (5 bases). V gave up 0 bases and J gave up 6 bases, with 11 bases separating them. CDR3 length: 15 amino acids. Germline CDR1 LNHNV, CDR2 YYDKDF (reference sequence). CDR3 region: CATSRDFRGSGELFF. DNA for the CDR3: TGTGCCACCAGCAGAGATTTCCGGGGATCCGGGGAGCTGTTTTTT.

Concerning this clonotype: This may arise from a read error, as a much more abundant clone is one base away. CDR3 sequence reads: CASIGTGSYGYTF. DNA for the CDR3: TGTGCCAGCATTGGGACAGGGAGCTATGGCTACACCTTC. This chain connects TRBV12-3 or TRBV12-4 to TRBJ1-2; 9 nucleotides align to TRBD1. The CDR3 spans 13 residues. Trimming cost V 7 bases and J 4 bases; bases outside gene matches: 4.

In this sample, this clonotype turned up many times. The chain links TRBV11-3 to TRBJ2-2; TRBD2 is a possible D gene (5 bases). The CDR3 totals 17 residues. Trimming cost V 6 bases and J 5 bases, with 22 bases left between them. The germline V gene has CDR1 SGHNT and CDR2 YENEEA. CDR3 nucleotides: TGTGCCAGCAGTTCACCGAGCGGCCCCTTGAAGACCGGGGAGCTGTTTTTT. Translated: CASSSPSGPLKTGELFF. Based on the CDR3 plus reference TRBV11-3 and TRBJ2-2, the full variable domain is EAGVVQSPRYKIIEKKQPVAFWCNPISGHNTLYWYLQNLGQGPELLIRYENEEAVDDSQLPKDRFSAERLKGVDSTLKIQPAELGDSAVYLCASSSPSGPLKTGELFFGEGSRLTVL.

This clonotype was counted at least ten times. The genes are TRBV2 and TRBJ2-2, with D unresolved. V was clipped by 8 bases and J by 6 bases, with 13 bases between them. Germline lookup yields CDR1 SNHLY and CDR2 FYNNEI. The CDR3 has 13 amino acids. CDR3 protein: CASEPSGAGELFF. CDR3 DNA sequence: TGTGCCAGCGAACCTTCAGGTGCCGGGGAGCTGTTTTTT.

This clonotype came up many times. The chain has TRBV9 and TRBJ2-3; 13 nucleotides line up with TRBD2. The CDR3 runs to 17 residues. The germline CDR1 and CDR2 sequences are SGDLS and YYNGEE. Trimming at V came to 4 bases and at J to 0 bases, leaving 5 bases not matched to a gene. The CDR3 nucleotides are TGTGCCAGCAGCACCGGGACTAGCGGGAAAAGCACAGATACGCAGTATTTT. It specifies CASSTGTSGKSTDTQYF. The full variable domain, with the rest looked up from reference TRBV9 and TRBJ2-3, is DSGVTQTPKHLITATGQRVTLRCSPRSGDLSVYWYQQSLDQGLQFLIQYYNGEERAKGNILERFSAQQFPDLHSELNLSSLELGDSALYFCASSTGTSGKSTDTQYFGPGTRLTVL.

This clonotype came up many times. This rearrangement joins TRBV5-1 to TRBJ1-1, with a possible D match to TRBD1 (5 bases). From germline, CDR1 is SGHRS and CDR2 YFSETQ. This CDR3 is built from 17 residues. V shed 5 bases and J shed 0 bases, with 20 bases lying between them. The CDR3 DNA follows: TGCGCCAGCAGACGGGGGTACGAAAGAGTCATGAACACTGAAGCTTTCTTT. Protein sequence: CASRRGYERVMNTEAFF.

This clonotype appeared many times. In DNA form, the CDR3 reads TGCGCCAGCAGCCAAGGGCTCCTTGGGGGTCCTAATCAGCCCCAGCATTTT. Amino acid sequence: CASSQGLLGGPNQPQHF. The genes are TRBV4-1 and TRBJ1-5; a possible D gene is TRBD1 (5 bases). V was shortened by 1 base and J by 4 bases, with 17 bases between the two germline ends. This CDR3 spans 17 amino acids. Germline lookup yields CDR1 MGHRA and CDR2 YSYEKL.

This clonotype was counted many times. The chain couples TRBV2 to TRBJ1-4; 9 bases align to TRBD1. CDR1 is SNHLY, CDR2 FYNNEI, per germline. V lost 6 bases to trimming and J lost 7 bases; unmatched junction nucleotides: 3. The CDR3 runs to 13 residues. The CDR3 nucleotides are TGTGCCAGCAGCGGGGACAGGGTTGAAAAACTGTTTTTT. Protein: CASSGDRVEKLFF. Drawing the rest from reference TRBV2 and TRBJ1-4, the complete variable domain is EPEVTQTPSHQVTQMGQEVILRCVPISNHLYFYWYRQILGQKVEFLVSFYNNEISEKSEIFDDQFSVERPDGSNFTLKIRSTKLEDSAMYFCASSGDRVEKLFFGSGTQLSVL.